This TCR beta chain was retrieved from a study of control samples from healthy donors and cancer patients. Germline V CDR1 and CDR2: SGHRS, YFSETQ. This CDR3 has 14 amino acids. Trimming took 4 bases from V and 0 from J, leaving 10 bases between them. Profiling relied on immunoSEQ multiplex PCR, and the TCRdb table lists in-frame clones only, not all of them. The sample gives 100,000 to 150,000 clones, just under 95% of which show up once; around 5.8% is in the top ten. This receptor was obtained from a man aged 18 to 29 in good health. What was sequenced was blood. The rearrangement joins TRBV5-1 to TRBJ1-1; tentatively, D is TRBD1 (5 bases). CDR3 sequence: CASSLRQLNTEAFF. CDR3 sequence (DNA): TGCGCCAGCAGCCTACGACAGCTGAACACTGAAGCTTTCTTT.